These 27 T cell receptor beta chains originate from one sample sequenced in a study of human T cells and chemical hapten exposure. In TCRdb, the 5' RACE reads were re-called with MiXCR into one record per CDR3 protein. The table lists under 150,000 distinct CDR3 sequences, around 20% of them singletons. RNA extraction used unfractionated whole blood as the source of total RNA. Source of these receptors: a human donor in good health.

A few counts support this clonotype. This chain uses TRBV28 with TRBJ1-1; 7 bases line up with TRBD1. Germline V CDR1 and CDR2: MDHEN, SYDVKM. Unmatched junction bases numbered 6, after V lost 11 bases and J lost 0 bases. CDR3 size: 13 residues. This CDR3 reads CASGGRLNTEAFF. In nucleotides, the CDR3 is TGTGCCTCAGGGGGACGGCTGAACACTGAAGCTTTCTTT.

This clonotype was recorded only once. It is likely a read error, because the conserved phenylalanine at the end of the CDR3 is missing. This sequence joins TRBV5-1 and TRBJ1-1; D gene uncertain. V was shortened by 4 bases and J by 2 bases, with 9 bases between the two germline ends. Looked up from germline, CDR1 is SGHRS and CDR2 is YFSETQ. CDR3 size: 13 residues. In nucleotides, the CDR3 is TGCGCCAGCAGCGCCTCAAGCAACACTGAAGCTTTCCTT. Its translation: CASSASSNTEAFL.

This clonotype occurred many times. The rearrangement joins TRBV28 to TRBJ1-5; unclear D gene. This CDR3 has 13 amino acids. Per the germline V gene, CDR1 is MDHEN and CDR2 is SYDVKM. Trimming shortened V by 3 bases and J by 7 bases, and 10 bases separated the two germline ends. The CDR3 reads CASSLDLSQPQHF. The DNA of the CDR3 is TGTGCCAGCAGTTTGGACTTAAGCCAGCCCCAGCATTTT.

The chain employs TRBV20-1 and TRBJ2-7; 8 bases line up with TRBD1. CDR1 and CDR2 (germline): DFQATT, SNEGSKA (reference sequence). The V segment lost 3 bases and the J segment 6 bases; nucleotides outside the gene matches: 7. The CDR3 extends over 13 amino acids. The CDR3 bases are TGCAGTGCTAGGGGGGACAGGTGGTCCGAGCAGTACTTC. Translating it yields CSARGDRWSEQYF.

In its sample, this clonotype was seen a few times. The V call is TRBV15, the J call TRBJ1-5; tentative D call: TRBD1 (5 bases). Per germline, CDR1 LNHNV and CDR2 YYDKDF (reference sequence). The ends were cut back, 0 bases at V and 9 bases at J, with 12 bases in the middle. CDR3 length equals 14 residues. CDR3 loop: CATSRDTQGSPQHF. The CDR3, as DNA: TGTGCCACCAGCAGAGATACGCAGGGCTCGCCCCAGCATTTT.

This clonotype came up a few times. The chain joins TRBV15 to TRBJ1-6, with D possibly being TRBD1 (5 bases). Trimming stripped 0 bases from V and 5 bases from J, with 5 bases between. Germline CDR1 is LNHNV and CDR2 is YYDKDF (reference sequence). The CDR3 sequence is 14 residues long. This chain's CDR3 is CATSRDRDNSPLHF. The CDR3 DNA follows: TGTGCCACCAGCAGAGACAGGGATAATTCACCCCTCCACTTT.

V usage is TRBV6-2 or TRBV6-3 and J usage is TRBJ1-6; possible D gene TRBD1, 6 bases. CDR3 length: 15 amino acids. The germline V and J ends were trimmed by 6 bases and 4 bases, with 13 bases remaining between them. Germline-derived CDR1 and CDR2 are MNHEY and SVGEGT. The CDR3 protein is CASRLGTQYNSPLHF. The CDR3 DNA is TGTGCCAGCAGGCTTGGGACACAATATAATTCACCCCTCCACTTT.

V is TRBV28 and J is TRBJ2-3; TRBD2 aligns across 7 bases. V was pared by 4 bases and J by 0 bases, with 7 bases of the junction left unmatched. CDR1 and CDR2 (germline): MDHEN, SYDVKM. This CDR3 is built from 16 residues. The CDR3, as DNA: TGTGCCAGCAGTTCCCAGACTAGCAGAAGCACAGATACGCAGTATTTT. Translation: CASSSQTSRSTDTQYF. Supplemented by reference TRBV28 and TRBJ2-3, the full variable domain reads DVKVTQSSRYLVKRTGEKVFLECVQDMDHENMFWYRQDPGLGLRLIYFSYDVKMKEKGDIPEGYSVSREKKERFSLILESASTNQTSMYLCASSSQTSRSTDTQYFGPGTRLTVL.

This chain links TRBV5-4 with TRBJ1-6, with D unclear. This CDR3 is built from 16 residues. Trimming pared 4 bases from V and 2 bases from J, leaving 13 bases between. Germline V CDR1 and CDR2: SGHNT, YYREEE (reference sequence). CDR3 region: CASSVKRWAYNSPLHF. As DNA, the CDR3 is TGTGCCAGCAGCGTAAAGAGGTGGGCCTATAATTCACCCCTCCACTTT.

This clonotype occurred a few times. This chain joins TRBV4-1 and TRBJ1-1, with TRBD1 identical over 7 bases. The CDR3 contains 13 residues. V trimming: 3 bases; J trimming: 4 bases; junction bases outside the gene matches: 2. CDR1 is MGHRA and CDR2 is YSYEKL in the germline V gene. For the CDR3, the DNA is TGCGCCAGCAGCCAGACAGGGACCACTGAAGCTTTCTTT. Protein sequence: CASSQTGTTEAFF.

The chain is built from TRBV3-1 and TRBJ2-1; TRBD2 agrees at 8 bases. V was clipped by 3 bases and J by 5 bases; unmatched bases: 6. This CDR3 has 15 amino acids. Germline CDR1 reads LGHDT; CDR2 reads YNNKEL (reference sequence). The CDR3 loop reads CASSQVWGLDNEQFF. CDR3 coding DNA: TGTGCCAGCAGCCAGGTATGGGGACTAGACAATGAGCAGTTCTTC.

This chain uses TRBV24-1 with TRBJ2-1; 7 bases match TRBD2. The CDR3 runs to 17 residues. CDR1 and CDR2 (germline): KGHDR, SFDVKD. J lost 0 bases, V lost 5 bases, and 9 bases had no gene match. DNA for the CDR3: TGTGCCACCAGTGGCCCGACTAGCAGTAGCTCCTACAATGAGCAGTTCTTC. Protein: CATSGPTSSSSYNEQFF.

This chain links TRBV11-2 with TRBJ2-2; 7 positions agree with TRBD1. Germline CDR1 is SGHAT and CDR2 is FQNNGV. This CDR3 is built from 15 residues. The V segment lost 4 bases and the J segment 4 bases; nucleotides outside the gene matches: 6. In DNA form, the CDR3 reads TGTGCCAGCAGCTACGCGACAGGGACCACCGGGGAGCTGTTTTTT. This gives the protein CASSYATGTTGELFF.

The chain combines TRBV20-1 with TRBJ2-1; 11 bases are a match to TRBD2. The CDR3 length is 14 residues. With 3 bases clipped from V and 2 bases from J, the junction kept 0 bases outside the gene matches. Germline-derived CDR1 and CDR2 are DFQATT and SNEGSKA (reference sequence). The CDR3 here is CSARGLAAYNEQFF. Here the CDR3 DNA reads TGCAGTGCTAGGGGACTAGCGGCCTACAATGAGCAGTTCTTC.

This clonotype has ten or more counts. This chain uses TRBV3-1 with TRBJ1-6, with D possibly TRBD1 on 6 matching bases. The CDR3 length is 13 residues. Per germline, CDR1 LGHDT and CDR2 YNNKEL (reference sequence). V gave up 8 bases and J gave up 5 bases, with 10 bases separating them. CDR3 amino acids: CASRDIDNSPLHF. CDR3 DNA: TGTGCCAGCCGGGACATAGATAATTCACCCCTCCACTTT.

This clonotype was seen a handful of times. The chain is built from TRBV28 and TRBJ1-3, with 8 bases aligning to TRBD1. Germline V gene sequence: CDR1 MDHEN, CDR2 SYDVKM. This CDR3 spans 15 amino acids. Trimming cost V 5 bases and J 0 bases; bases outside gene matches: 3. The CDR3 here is CASSPTGVSGNTIYF. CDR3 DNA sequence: TGTGCCAGCAGTCCGACAGGGGTCTCTGGAAACACCATATATTTT.

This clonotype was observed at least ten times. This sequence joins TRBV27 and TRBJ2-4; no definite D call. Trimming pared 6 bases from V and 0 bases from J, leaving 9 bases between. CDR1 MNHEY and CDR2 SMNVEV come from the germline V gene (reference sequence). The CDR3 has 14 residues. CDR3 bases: TGTGCCAGCAGGACCACTGCAGCCAAAAACATTCAGTACTTC. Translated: CASRTTAAKNIQYF.

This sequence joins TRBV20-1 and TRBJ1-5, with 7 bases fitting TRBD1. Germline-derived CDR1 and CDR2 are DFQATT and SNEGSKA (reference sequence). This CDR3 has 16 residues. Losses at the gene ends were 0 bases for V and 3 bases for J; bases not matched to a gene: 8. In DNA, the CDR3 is TGCAGTGCTAGAGATCTTACAGGGGCGGCCAATCAGCCCCAGCATTTT. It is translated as CSARDLTGAANQPQHF.

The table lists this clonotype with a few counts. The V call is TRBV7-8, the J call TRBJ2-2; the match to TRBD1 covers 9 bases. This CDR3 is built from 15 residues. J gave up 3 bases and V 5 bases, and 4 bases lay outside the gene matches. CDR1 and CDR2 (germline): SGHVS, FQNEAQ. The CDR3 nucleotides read TGTGCCAGCAGCCCGAGGACAGGGGACACCGGGGAGCTGTTTTTT. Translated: CASSPRTGDTGELFF.

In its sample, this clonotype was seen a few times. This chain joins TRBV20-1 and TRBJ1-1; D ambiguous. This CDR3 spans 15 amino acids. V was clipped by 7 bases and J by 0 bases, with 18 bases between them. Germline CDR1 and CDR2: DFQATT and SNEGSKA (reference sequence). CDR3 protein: CSVPNGQLLNTEAFF. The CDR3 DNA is TGCAGTGTCCCGAACGGGCAGCTTTTGAACACTGAAGCTTTCTTT.

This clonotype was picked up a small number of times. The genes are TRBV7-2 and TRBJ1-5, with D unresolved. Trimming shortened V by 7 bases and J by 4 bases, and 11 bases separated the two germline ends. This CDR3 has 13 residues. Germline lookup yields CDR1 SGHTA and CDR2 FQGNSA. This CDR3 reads CASTLNLNQPQHF. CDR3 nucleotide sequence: TGTGCCAGCACCCTGAACCTAAATCAGCCCCAGCATTTT.

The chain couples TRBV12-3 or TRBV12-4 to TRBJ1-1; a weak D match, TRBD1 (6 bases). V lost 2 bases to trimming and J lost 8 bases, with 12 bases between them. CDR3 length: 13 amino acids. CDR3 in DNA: TGTGCCAGCAGTTTAAAACAGGGCTCGGAAGCTTTCTTT. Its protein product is CASSLKQGSEAFF.

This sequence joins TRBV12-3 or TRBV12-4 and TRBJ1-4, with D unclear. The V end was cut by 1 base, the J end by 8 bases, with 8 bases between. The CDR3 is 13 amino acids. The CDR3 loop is CASSLGASEKLFF. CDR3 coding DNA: TGTGCCAGCAGTTTAGGGGCTTCGGAAAAACTGTTTTTT.

The CDR3 bases are TGTGCCAGCAGCCAAGACGTAAAGATGGACTCTCAGTACTTC. Encoded protein: CASSQDVKMDSQYF. V usage is TRBV4-2 and J usage is TRBJ2-4; D may be TRBD2 (5 bases). Trimming removed 0 bases at V and 12 bases at J, with 15 bases between. The germline CDR1 and CDR2 sequences are LGHNA and YNFKEQ. CDR3 size: 14 residues.

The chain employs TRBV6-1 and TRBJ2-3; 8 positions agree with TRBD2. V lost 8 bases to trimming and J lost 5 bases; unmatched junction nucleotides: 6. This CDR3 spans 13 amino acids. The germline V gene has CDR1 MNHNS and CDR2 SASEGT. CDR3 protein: CASREGPGDTQYF. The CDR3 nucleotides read TGTGCCAGCCGGGAGGGCCCTGGAGATACGCAGTATTTT.

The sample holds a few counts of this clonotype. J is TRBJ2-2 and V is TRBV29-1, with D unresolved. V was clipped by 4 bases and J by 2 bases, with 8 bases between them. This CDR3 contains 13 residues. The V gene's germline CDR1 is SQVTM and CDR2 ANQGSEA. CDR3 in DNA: TGCAGCGTTGTCCGGGCCAACACCGGGGAGCTGTTTTTT. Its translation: CSVVRANTGELFF.

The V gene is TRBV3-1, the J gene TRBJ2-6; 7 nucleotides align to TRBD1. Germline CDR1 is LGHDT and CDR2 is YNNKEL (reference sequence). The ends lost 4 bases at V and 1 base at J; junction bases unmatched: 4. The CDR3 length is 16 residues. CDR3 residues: CASSLLTGSGANVLTF. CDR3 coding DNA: TGTGCCAGCAGCCTTTTGACAGGGTCTGGGGCCAACGTCCTGACTTTC.